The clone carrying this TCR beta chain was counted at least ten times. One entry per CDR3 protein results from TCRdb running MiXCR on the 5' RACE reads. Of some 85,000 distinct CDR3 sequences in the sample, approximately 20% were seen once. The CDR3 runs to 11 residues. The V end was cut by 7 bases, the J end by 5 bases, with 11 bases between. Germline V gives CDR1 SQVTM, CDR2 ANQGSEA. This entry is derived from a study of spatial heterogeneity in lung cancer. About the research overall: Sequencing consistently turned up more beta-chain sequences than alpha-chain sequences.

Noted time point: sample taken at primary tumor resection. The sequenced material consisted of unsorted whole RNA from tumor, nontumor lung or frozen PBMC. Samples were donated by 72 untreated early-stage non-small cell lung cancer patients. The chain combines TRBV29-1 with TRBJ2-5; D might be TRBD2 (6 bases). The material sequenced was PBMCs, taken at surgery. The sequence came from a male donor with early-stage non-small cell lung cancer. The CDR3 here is CSAREKETQYF. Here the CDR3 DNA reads TGCAGCGCCCGGGAGAAGGAGACCCAGTACTTC.